This T cell receptor beta chain came from a study of control samples from healthy donors and cancer patients. Data came from immunoSEQ multiplex PCR; TCRdb stores just in-frame clones and leaves some out. The sample shows about 120,000 clones, 90% to 95% of them seen only once. The CDR3 is 14 residues long. Germline values: CDR1 SGHRS, CDR2 YFSETQ. V lost 4 bases, J lost 0 bases, and 10 bases lay in between. The sequence came from a young woman in good health. The rearrangement joins TRBV5-1 to TRBJ1-1; unclear D gene. Sequencing was carried out using blood. The CDR3 bases are TGCGCCAGCAGCCAGGCAAGTTTGAACACTGAAGCTTTCTTT. The encoded protein is CASSQASLNTEAFF.